The table lists the clone carrying this T cell receptor (beta chain) with many counts. Germline trimming cut 6 bases from V and 11 bases from J; bases unmatched to any gene: 9. Looked up from germline, CDR1 is DFQATT and CDR2 is SNEGSKA (reference sequence). CDR3 size: 11 residues. This sample stems from a study of metastatic and nonmetastatic thyroid tumors. Study overall: Samples came from malignant and benign thyroid patients, and repertoires were compared across blood and tumor or nodule tissue.

TCRdb reprocessed the PCR reads using MiXCR. The sample holds some 14,000 clones, roughly a quarter seen once. Patients had received no treatment of any kind before thyroid surgery. Sequencing used blood. This TCR came from a female donor with papillary thyroid cancer or a benign thyroid nodule (not recorded which). Some clones in this sample may be carry-over from other donors' samples. The chain has TRBV20-1 and TRBJ1-1, with 7 bases lining up with TRBD1. The CDR3 spells CSAPDMDRAFF. The CDR3 DNA is TGCAGTGCACCCGATATGGACAGGGCTTTCTTT.